This record covers a single T cell receptor beta chain. The antigen remains unidentified. The PCR was carried out with 60 Vbeta primers and 13 Jbeta primers. The protocol was immunoSEQ multiplex PCR, while the TCRdb copy is restricted to in-frame clones and leaves out a portion. The sample holds under 200,000 clones; 70% to 90% are singletons and the top ten take 2% to 3%. Healthy donors of bone marrow made up the group. Germline CDR1 and CDR2: SGHVS and FQNEAQ. The V and J ends lost 1 base and 2 bases, in that order; junction bases with no gene match: 6. The CDR3 contains 16 residues. This entry comes from a study of cytomegalovirus exposure and HLA in healthy donors. The study's findings and limits: TCR sequences were mostly rare, though some public TCRs occurred in many donors. Analysis was performed later, and it showed HLA-associated TCR beta chains to be more clonally expanded than equally common others.

This sequence was found in a young man in good health and CMV-seropositive. This chain links TRBV7-8 with TRBJ2-3, with 7 bases matching TRBD2. The sample was PBMCs. The DNA of the CDR3 is TGTGCCAGCAGCTTAGTATTAGCGGGCCACACAGATACGCAGTATTTT. Translating gives CASSLVLAGHTDTQYF. The whole variable domain, remainder taken from reference TRBV7-8 and TRBJ2-3, is GAGVSQSPRYKVAKRGQDVALRCDPISGHVSLFWYQQALGQGPEFLTYFQNEAQLDKSGLPSDRFFAERPEGSVSTLKIQRTQQEDSAVYLCASSLVLAGHTDTQYFGPGTRLTVL.